This entry features one TCR beta chain sequence. The antigen is undetermined. The data belong to a study of OX40 agonist ivuxolimab in advanced cancers. Overall study: Administration of intravenous ivuxolimab to patients occurred every 2 weeks at 0.01 to 10 mg/kg. Those enrolled were roughly 80% male, with a mean age of approximately 60 years and ages from 23 to 79.

The germline gives CDR1 SNHLY, CDR2 FYNNEI. V was clipped by 3 bases and J by 0 bases, with 20 bases between them. The CDR3 totals 19 residues. Here immunoSEQ multiplex PCR was the method, and the copy in TCRdb shows in-frame clones only, minus some. Of fewer than 25,000 clones listed, 74% were seen once; the top ten hold 26%. Study observations and caveats: Averaged across samples, CD8+ T cells carried more expanded clones than CD4+ did.

Sequencing was performed on CD4+ or CD8+ T cells sorted from blood, taken in a trial of the OX40 agonist ivuxolimab. The chain links TRBV2 to TRBJ1-4, with a tentative D call TRBD1 (6 bases). The sequence was obtained from an adult with an advanced solid tumor such as melanoma, head and neck, liver or kidney cancer. CDR3 nucleotide sequence: TGTGCCAGCAGTGACCGAGCTCAGACAGGCATTTCAACTAATGAAAAACTGTTTTTT. It translates to CASSDRAQTGISTNEKLFF. The entire variable domain, with the rest obtained from reference TRBV2 and TRBJ1-4, is as follows: EPEVTQTPSHQVTQMGQEVILRCVPISNHLYFYWYRQILGQKVEFLVSFYNNEISEKSEIFDDQFSVERPDGSNFTLKIRSTKLEDSAMYFCASSDRAQTGISTNEKLFFGSGTQLSVL.